One sample yielded the 16 T cell receptor beta chains listed below, sequenced in a study of blood T cell repertoires in COVID-19. The data were produced by immunoSEQ multiplex PCR, yet TCRdb's version contains in-frame clones alone and is incomplete. This sample has 200,000 to 250,000 clones, with 89% found just once. The material sequenced was peripheral blood. The receptors were gathered from a man aged 55-75 years who had recovered from COVID-19.

CDR3 coding DNA: TGTGCCAGCAGTTCCCACGCGGCGGGCTACACCTTC. Amino acids: CASSSHAAGYTF. This chain uses TRBV28 with TRBJ1-2; D unclear. The CDR3 loop spans 12 amino acids. Trimming pared 4 bases from V and 8 bases from J, leaving 11 bases between. Germline assignment: CDR1 MDHEN and CDR2 SYDVKM.

The chain employs TRBV27 and TRBJ2-1; a possible D gene is TRBD2 (7 bases). V lost 5 bases and J 4 bases, leaving 24 bases between the germline ends. CDR1 and CDR2 (germline): MNHEY, SMNVEV (reference sequence). This CDR3 region has 18 residues. DNA of the CDR3: TGTGCCAGCAGTATACCCAGACTAGCCCGAGGGGGTTACAATGAGCAGTTCTTC. This encodes CASSIPRLARGGYNEQFF.

The rearrangement joins TRBV3-1 (or the pseudogene TRBV3-2) to TRBJ2-3; 10 bases align to TRBD2. The CDR3 is 16 amino acids. Germline V lookup: CDR1 LGHDT, CDR2 YNNKEL (reference sequence). V lost 4 bases, J lost 0 bases, and 4 bases stayed unmatched. CDR3 residues: CASSLQRGGSTDTQYF. The DNA for the CDR3 is TGTGCCAGCAGCCTTCAGCGGGGGGGCAGCACAGATACGCAGTATTTT.

As concerns this clone: Different DNA sequences within this sample yield the same CDR3. The chain is built from TRBV18 and TRBJ2-2, with TRBD1 matching over 8 bases. J gave up 4 bases and V 3 bases, and 1 base lay outside the gene matches. This CDR3 contains 14 residues. CDR1 KGHSH and CDR2 LQKENI come from the germline V gene. The CDR3 reads CASSPDRVTGELFF. The CDR3, as DNA: TGTGCCAGCTCACCGGACAGGGTCACCGGGGAGCTGTTTTTT.

This rearrangement joins TRBV15 to TRBJ1-3; D gene ambiguous. The V and J ends lost 7 bases and 0 bases respectively, with 10 bases between them. The CDR3 covers 14 residues. CDR1 is LNHNV, CDR2 YYDKDF, per germline (reference sequence). This chain's CDR3 is CATTGQTSGNTIYF. The CDR3 bases are TGTGCCACCACTGGGCAAACCTCTGGAAACACCATATATTTT.

The chain combines TRBV6-1 with TRBJ2-5, with TRBD2 matching 11 bases. The CDR3 sequence is 16 residues long. V lost 2 bases to trimming and J lost 2 bases; unmatched junction nucleotides: 4. CDR1 MNHNS and CDR2 SASEGT come from the germline V gene. CDR3 in DNA: TGTGCCAGCAGTGAACCGAGACTAGCGGGGCAAGAGACCCAGTACTTC. Protein sequence: CASSEPRLAGQETQYF.

This clone was seen a single time. The rearrangement joins TRBV4-2 to TRBJ2-7; the D is unclear. V was pared by 0 bases and J by 7 bases, with 10 bases between. Germline CDR1 and CDR2: LGHNA and YNFKEQ. This CDR3 spans 13 amino acids. CDR3 sequence (DNA): TGTGCCAGCAGCCAAGATCCCACTCGGGAGCAGTACTTC. Protein product: CASSQDPTREQYF.

V usage is TRBV6-5 and J usage is TRBJ1-2; 9 nucleotides agree with TRBD1. The trim removed 6 bases at V and 4 bases at J, leaving 6 bases unmatched. The length of the CDR3 is 14 residues. CDR1 is MNHEY and CDR2 is SVGAGI in the germline V gene. The DNA for the CDR3 is TGTGCCAGCAGGATTACAGGGGGCCCCTATGGCTACACCTTC. As protein: CASRITGGPYGYTF.

The rearrangement links TRBV19 to TRBJ2-7; 9 bases align to TRBD1. From germline, CDR1 is LNHDA and CDR2 SQIVND (reference sequence). The CDR3 has 14 amino acids. V trimming: 5 bases; J trimming: 2 bases; junction bases outside the gene matches: 4. CDR3: CASSVTGGAYEQYF. CDR3 nucleotide sequence: TGTGCCAGTAGTGTAACAGGGGGCGCCTACGAGCAGTACTTC.

Only one count was recorded for this clone. The chain recombines TRBV30 with TRBJ1-1; 9 bases are shared with TRBD1. The junction had 8 bases not matched to a gene; V was cut back by 1 base and J by 5 bases. This CDR3 spans 15 amino acids. CDR1 GTSNPN and CDR2 SVGIG come from the germline V gene (reference sequence). CDR3 DNA: TGTGCCTGGAGTGCAACTAGGACAGGGGCAACTGAAGCTTTCTTT. This gives the protein CAWSATRTGATEAFF.

This chain uses TRBV6-2 or TRBV6-3 with TRBJ2-3; D perhaps matches TRBD2 (6 bases). CDR3 length: 16 residues. The V gene's germline CDR1 is MNHEY and CDR2 SVGEGT. The V and J ends lost 0 bases and 3 bases respectively, with 13 bases between them. The CDR3 sequence: CASSYSGSGRTDTQYF. CDR3 DNA: TGTGCCAGCAGTTACTCGGGCTCAGGGAGGACAGATACGCAGTATTTT.

V usage is TRBV2 and J usage is TRBJ2-7; D is possibly TRBD1 (5 bases). V was cut by 3 bases and J by 7 bases, with 13 bases left in between. Germline CDR1 SNHLY, CDR2 FYNNEI. The CDR3 is 13 amino acids. The CDR3 coding sequence is TGTGCCAGCAGTGACAGGGTGCGAAGGGAGCAGTACTTC. The encoded protein is CASSDRVRREQYF.

The rearrangement uses TRBV18 and TRBJ1-6, with 7 bases aligning to TRBD1. Germline V gene lookup returns CDR1 KGHSH and CDR2 LQKENI. The V and J ends lost 5 bases and 5 bases, in that order; junction bases with no gene match: 3. CDR3 size: 14 residues. The CDR3 nucleotides read TGTGCCAGCTCAAGCGACAGGGATAATTCACCCCTCCACTTT. This gives the protein CASSSDRDNSPLHF.

V is TRBV19 and J is TRBJ1-2; D is possibly TRBD1 (6 bases). This CDR3 is 17 amino acids long. CDR1 LNHDA and CDR2 SQIVND come from the germline V gene (reference sequence). Trimming took 3 bases from V and 4 from J, leaving 21 bases between them. The CDR3 DNA is TGTGCCAGTAGTATTCGACAGGTCTCCTCTATTCGCTATGGCTACACCTTC. The encoded protein is CASSIRQVSSIRYGYTF.

This clone was recorded only once. The V gene is TRBV3-1 (or the pseudogene TRBV3-2), the J gene TRBJ2-6, with a tentative D call TRBD1 (5 bases). CDR3 size: 15 residues. Germline V gives CDR1 LGHDT, CDR2 YNNKEL (reference sequence). With 5 bases removed from V and 6 bases from J, the gap between germline ends came to 14 bases. CDR3 sequence (DNA): TGTGCCAGCAGCGACCGACAGCTTGTGGCCAACGTCCTGACTTTC. Protein: CASSDRQLVANVLTF.

The chain links TRBV2 to TRBJ2-7; 7 positions agree with TRBD2. Germline CDR1 reads SNHLY; CDR2 reads FYNNEI. The CDR3 spans 13 residues. With 4 bases clipped from V and 7 bases from J, the junction kept 7 bases outside the gene matches. The CDR3 DNA is TGTGCCAGCAGTGGACTAGCCGCTCTTGAGCAGTACTTC. Protein: CASSGLAALEQYF. Complete variable domain (other parts from reference TRBV2 and TRBJ2-7): EPEVTQTPSHQVTQMGQEVILRCVPISNHLYFYWYRQILGQKVEFLVSFYNNEISEKSEIFDDQFSVERPDGSNFTLKIRSTKLEDSAMYFCASSGLAALEQYFGPGTRLTVT.